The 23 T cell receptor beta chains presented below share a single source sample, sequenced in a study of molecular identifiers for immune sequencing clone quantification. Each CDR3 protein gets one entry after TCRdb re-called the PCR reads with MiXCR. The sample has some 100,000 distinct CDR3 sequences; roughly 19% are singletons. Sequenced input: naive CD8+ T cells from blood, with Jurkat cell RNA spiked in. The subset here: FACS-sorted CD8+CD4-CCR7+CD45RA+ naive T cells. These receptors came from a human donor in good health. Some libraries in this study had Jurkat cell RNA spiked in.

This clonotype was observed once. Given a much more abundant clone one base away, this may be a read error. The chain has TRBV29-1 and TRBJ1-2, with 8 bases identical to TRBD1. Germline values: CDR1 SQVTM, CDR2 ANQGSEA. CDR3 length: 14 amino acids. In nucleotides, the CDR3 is TGCGGCTCCATTACGGGACAGGCTAACTATGGCTACACCTTC. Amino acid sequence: CGSITGQANYGYTF.

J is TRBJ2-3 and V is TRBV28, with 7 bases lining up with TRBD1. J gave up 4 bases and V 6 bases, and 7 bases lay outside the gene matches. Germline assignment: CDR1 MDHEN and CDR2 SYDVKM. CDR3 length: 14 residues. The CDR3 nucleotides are TGTGCCAGCAGATCCGACAGGGTAGCAGATACGCAGTATTTT. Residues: CASRSDRVADTQYF.

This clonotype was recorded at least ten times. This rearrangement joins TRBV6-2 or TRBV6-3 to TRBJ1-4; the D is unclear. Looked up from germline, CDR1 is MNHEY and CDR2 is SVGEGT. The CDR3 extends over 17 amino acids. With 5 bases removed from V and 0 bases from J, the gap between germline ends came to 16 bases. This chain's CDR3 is CASSRRGVLTTNEKLFF. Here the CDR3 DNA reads TGTGCCAGCAGTCGCCGTGGGGTCCTAACAACTAATGAAAAACTGTTTTTT.

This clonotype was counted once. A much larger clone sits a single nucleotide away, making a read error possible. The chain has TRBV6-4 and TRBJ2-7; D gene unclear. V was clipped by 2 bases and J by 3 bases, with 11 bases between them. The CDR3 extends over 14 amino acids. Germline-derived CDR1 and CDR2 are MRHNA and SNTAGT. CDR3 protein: CASSDQKSYYEQYF. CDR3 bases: TGTGCCAGCAGTGACCAGAAGAGCTACTACGAGCAGTACTTC.

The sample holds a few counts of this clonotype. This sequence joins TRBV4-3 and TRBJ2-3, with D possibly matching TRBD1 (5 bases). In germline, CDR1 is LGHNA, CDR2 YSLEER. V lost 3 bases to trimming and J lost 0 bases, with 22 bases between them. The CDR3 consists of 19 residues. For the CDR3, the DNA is TGCGCCAGCAGCCATAGCCGTCTATATGAAGGACATAGCACAGATACGCAGTATTTT. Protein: CASSHSRLYEGHSTDTQYF.

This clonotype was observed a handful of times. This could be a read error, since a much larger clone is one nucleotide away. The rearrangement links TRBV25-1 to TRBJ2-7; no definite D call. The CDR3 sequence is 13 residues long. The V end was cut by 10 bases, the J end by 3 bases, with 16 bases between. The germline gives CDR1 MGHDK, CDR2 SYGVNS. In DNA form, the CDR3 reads TGTGCCACCGCCGTGACAAGACGCTACGAGCAGTACTTC. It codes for CATAVTRRYEQYF.

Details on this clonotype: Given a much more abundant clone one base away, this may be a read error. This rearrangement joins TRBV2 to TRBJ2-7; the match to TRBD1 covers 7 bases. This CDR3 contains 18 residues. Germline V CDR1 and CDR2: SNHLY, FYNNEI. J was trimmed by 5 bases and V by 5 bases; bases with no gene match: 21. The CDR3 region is CASSLIKSPRQGTHEQYF. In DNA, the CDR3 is TGTGCCAGCAGTCTCATCAAGTCCCCGAGACAGGGAACCCACGAGCAGTACTTC.

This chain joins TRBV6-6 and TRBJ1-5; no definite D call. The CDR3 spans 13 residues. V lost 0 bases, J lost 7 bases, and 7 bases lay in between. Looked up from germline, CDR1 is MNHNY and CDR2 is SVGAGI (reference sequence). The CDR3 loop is CASSYSIGQPQHF. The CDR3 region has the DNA TGTGCCAGCAGTTACTCGATTGGGCAGCCCCAGCATTTT.

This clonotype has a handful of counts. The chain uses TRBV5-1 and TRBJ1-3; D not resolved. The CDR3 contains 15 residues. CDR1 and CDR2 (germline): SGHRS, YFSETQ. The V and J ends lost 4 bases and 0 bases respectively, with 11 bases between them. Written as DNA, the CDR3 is TGCGCCAGCAGCCCGGCAGATACCTCTGGAAACACCATATATTTT. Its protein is CASSPADTSGNTIYF.

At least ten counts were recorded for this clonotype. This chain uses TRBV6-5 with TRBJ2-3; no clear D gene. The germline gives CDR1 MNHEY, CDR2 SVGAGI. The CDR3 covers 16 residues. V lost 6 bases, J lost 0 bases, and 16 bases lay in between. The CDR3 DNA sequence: TGTGCCAGCAGCACGTTCCGCGGACCTAGCACAGATACGCAGTATTTT. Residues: CASSTFRGPSTDTQYF.

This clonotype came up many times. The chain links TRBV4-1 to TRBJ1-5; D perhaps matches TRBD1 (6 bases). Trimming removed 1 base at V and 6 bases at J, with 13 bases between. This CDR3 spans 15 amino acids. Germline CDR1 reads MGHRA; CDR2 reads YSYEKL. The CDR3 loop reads CASSQGEGGLQPQHF. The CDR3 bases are TGCGCCAGCAGCCAAGGTGAGGGGGGACTTCAGCCCCAGCATTTT.

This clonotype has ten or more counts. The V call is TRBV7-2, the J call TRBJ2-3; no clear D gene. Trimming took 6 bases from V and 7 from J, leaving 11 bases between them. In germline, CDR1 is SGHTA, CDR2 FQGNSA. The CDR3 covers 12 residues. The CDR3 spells CASRTTIHTQYF. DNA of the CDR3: TGTGCCAGCAGGACCACGATACATACGCAGTATTTT.

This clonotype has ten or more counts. The DNA of the CDR3 is TGCGCCAGCAGCCCCGGTTCGGTGGGCTCACCCCTCCACTTT. It specifies CASSPGSVGSPLHF. This rearrangement joins TRBV4-3 to TRBJ1-6; D uncertain. Germline CDR1 is LGHNA and CDR2 is YSLEER. Trimming removed 4 bases at V and 10 bases at J, with 14 bases between. This CDR3 is built from 14 residues.

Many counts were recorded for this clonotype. The CDR3, as DNA: TGTGCCAGCAGCCCCCACAGGGGAAGGGCCAACGTCCTGACTTTC. Translation: CASSPHRGRANVLTF. The chain carries TRBV12-3 or TRBV12-4 and TRBJ2-6, with 7 bases lining up with TRBD1. This CDR3 contains 15 residues. V shed 6 bases and J 5 bases; nucleotides not matched to a gene: 7.

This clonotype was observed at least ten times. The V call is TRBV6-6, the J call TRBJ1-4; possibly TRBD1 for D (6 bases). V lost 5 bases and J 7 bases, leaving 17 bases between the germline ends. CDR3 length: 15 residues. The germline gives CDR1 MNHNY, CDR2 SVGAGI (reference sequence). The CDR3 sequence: CASSHNRDPREKLFF. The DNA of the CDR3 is TGTGCCAGCAGTCACAACAGGGACCCACGTGAAAAACTGTTTTTT.

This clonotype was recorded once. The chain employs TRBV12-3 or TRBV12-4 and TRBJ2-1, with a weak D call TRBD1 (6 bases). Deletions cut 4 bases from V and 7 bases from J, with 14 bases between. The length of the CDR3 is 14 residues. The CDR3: CASSSLDSLNEQFF. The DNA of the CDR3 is TGTGCCAGCAGTTCCCTGGACAGCCTGAATGAGCAGTTCTTC.

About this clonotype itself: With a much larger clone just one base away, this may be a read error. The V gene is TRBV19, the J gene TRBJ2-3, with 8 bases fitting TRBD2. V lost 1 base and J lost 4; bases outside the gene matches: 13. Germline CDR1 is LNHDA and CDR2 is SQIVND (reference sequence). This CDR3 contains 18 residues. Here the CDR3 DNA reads TGTGCCAGTAGTATAGGGACCGGGGGGGGATTCGGGGCAGATACGCAGTATTTT. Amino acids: CASSIGTGGGFGADTQYF.

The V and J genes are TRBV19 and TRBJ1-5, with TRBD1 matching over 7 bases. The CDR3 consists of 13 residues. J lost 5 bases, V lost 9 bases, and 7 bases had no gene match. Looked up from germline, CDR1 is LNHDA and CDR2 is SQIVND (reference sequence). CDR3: CASKRRGDQPQHF. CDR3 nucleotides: TGTGCCAGCAAGCGCAGGGGGGATCAGCCCCAGCATTTT.

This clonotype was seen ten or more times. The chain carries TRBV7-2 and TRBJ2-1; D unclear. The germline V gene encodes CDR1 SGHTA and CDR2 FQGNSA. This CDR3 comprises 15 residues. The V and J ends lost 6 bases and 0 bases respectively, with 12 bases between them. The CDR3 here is CASSEIRSSYNEQFF. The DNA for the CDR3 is TGTGCCAGCAGTGAAATCAGGAGCTCCTACAATGAGCAGTTCTTC. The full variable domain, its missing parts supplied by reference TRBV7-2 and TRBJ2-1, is GAGVSQSPSNKVTEKGKDVELRCDPISGHTALYWYRQSLGQGLEFLIYFQGNSAPDKSGLPSDRFSAERTGGSVSTLTIQRTQQEDSAVYLCASSEIRSSYNEQFFGPGTRLTVL.

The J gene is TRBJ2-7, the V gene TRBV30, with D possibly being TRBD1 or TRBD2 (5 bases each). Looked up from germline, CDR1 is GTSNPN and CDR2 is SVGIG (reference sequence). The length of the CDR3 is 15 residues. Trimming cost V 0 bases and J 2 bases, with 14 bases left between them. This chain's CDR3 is CAWSVGDRGPYEQYF. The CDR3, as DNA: TGTGCCTGGAGTGTAGGGGACCGGGGCCCCTACGAGCAGTACTTC.

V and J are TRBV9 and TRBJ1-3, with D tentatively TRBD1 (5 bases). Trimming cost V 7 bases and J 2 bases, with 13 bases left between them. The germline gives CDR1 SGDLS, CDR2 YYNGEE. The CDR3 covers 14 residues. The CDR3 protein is CASDPGGAGNTIYF. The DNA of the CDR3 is TGTGCCAGCGATCCGGGGGGAGCTGGAAACACCATATATTTT.

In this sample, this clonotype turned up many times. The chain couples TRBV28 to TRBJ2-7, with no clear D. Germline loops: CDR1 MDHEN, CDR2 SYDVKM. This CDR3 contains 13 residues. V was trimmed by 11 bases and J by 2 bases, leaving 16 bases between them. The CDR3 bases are TGTGCCTCATTGTCGGGTAACGCCTACGAGCAGTACTTC. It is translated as CASLSGNAYEQYF.

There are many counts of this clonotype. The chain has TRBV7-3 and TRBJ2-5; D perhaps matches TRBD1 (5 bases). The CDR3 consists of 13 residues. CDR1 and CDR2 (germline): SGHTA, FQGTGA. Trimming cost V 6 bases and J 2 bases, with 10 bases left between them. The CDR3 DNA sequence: TGTGCCAGCAGTTCAGGGCCTCAAGAGACCCAGTACTTC. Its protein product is CASSSGPQETQYF.